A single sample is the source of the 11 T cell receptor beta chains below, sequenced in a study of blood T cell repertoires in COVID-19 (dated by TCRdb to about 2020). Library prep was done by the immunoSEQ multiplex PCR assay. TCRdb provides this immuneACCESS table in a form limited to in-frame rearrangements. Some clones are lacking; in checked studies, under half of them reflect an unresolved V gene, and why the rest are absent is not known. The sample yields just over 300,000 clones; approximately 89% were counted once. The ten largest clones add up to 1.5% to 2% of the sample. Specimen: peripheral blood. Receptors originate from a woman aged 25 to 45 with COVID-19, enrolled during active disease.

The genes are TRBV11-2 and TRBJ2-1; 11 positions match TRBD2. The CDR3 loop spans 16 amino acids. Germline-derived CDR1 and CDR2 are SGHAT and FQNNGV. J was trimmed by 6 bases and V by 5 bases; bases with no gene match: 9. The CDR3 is CASSIHGTSGSNEQFF. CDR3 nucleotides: TGTGCCAGCAGCATCCACGGGACTAGCGGTTCCAATGAGCAGTTCTTC. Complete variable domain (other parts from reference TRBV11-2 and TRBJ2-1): EAGVAQSPRYKIIEKRQSVAFWCNPISGHATLYWYQQILGQGPKLLIQFQNNGVVDDSQLPKDRFSAERLKGVDSTLKIQPAKLEDSAVYLCASSIHGTSGSNEQFFGPGTRLTVL.

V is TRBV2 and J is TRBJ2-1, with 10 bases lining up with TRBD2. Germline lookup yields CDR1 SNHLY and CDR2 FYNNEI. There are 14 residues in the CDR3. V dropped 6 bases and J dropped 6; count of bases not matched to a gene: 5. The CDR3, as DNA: TGTGCCAGCAGCGCACTAGCGGGGAGCAATGAGCAGTTCTTC. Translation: CASSALAGSNEQFF.

The CDR3 sequence is CASSLRTSGGPLAGDEQFF. The CDR3 bases are TGTGCCAGCAGTTTACGGACTAGCGGGGGACCTTTGGCAGGCGATGAGCAGTTCTTC. The chain uses TRBV6-2 or TRBV6-3 and TRBJ2-1; TRBD2 agrees at 13 bases. This CDR3 has 19 amino acids. Losses at the gene ends were 4 bases for V and 8 bases for J; bases not matched to a gene: 17. Germline values: CDR1 MNHEY, CDR2 SVGEGT.

CDR3 DNA: TGCGCCAGCAGCCTTGGGACTAGCGGGGGAGGGGAGACCCAGTACTTC. As protein: CASSLGTSGGGETQYF. The chain uses TRBV5-1 and TRBJ2-5; 14 nucleotides align to TRBD2. The CDR3 totals 16 residues. V shed 4 bases and J 5 bases; nucleotides not matched to a gene: 7. CDR1 SGHRS and CDR2 YFSETQ come from the germline V gene.

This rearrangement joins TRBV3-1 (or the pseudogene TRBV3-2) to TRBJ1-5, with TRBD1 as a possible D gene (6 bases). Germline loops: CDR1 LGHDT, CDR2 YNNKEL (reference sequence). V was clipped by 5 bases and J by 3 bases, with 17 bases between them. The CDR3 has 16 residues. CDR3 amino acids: CASSSPEGHANQPQHF. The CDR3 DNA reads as TGTGCCAGCAGCTCCCCCGAGGGACACGCCAATCAGCCCCAGCATTTT.

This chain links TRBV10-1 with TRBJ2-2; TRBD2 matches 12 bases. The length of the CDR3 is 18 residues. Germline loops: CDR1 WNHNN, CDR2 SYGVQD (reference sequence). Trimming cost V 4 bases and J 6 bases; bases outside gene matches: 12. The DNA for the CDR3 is TGCGCCAGCAGTGTCCGACTAGCGGGGGCCCGACCCCCCGGGGAGCTGTTTTTT. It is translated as CASSVRLAGARPPGELFF.

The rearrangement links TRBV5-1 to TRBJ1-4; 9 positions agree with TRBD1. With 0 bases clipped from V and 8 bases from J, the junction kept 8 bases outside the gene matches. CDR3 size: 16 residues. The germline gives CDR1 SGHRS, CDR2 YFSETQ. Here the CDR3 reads CASSLGSGTGYEKLFF. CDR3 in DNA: TGCGCCAGCAGCTTGGGTTCAGGGACAGGGTACGAAAAACTGTTTTTT.

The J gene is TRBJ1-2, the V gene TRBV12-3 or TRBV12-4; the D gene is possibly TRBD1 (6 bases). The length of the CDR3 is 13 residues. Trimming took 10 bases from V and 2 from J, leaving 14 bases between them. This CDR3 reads CATKGGANYGYTF. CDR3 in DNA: TGTGCCACAAAAGGGGGGGCGAACTATGGCTACACCTTC.

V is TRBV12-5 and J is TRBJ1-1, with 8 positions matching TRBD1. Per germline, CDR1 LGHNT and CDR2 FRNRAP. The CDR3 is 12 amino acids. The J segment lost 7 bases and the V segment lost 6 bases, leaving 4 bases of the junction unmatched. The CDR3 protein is CASGRQGIEAFF. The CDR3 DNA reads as TGTGCTAGTGGCAGACAGGGGATTGAAGCTTTCTTT. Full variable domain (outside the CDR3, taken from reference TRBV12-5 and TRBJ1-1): DARVTQTPRHKVTEMGQEVTMRCQPILGHNTVFWYRQTMMQGLELLAYFRNRAPLDDSGMPKDRFSAEMPDATLATLKIQPSEPRDSAVYFCASGRQGIEAFFGQGTRLTVV.

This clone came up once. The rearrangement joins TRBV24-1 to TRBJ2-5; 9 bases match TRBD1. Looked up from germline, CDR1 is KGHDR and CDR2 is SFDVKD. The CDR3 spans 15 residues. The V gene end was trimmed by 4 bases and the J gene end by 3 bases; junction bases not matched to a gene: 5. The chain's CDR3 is CATSDAGTGKETQYF. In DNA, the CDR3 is TGTGCCACCAGTGACGCCGGGACAGGGAAAGAGACCCAGTACTTC.

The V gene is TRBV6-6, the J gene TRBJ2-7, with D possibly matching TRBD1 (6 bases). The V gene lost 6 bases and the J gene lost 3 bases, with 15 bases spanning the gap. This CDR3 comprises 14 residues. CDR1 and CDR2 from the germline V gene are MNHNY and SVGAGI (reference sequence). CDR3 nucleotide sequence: TGTGCCAGCAGGGCGGCAGGGGATCTCTACGAGCAGTACTTC. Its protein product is CASRAAGDLYEQYF.